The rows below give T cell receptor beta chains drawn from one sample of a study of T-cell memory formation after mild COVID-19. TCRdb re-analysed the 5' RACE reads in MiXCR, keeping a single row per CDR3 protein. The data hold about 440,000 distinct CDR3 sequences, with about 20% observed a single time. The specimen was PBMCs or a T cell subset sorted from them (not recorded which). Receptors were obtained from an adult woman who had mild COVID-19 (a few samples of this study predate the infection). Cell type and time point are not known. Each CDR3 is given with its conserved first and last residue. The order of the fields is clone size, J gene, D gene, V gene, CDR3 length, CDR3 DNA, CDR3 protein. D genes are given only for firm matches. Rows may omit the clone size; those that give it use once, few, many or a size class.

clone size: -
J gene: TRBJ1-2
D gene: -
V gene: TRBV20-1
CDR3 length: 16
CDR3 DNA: TGCAGTGCTAGAGATGCATTTAGTGAAGCTAACTATGGCTACACATTC
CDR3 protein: CSARDAFSEANYGYTF

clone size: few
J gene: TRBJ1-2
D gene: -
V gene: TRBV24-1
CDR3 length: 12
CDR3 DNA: TGTGCCACCAGTCCGGGAAGCTATGGCTACACCTTC
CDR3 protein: CATSPGSYGYTF

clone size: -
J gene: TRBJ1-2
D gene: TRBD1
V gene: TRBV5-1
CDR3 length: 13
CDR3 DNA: TGCGCCAGCAGCGGGGGACAGAACTATGGCTACACCTTC
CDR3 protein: CASSGGQNYGYTF

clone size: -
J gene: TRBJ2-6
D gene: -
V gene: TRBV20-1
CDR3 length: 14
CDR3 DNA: TGCAGTGCGAGCTGGGGTTCTGGGGCCAACGTCCTGACTTTC
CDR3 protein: CSASWGSGANVLTF

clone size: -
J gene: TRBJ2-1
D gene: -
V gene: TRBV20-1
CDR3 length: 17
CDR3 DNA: TGCAGTGCTAGATATGGGGGTGGTTACCTAAACTATAATGAGCAGTTCTTC
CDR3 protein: CSARYGGGYLNYNEQFF

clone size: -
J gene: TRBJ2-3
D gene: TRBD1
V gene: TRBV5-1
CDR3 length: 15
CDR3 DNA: TGCGCCAGCAGCCAGGGGGCGTCCGGCACAGATACGCAGTATTTT
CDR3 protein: CASSQGASGTDTQYF

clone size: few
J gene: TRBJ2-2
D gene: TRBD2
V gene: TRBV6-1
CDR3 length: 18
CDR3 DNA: TGTGCCAGCAGTGAAGAGGACTACTTTAGCGGGATTTCCGGGGAGCTGTTTTTT
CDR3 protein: CASSEEDYFSGISGELFF

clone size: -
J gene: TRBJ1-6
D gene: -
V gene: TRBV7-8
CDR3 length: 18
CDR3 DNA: TGTGCCAGCAGTAGGGGGTGGATTAAGGGAGAGAAAAATTCACCCCTCCACTTT
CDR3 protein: CASSRGWIKGEKNSPLHF

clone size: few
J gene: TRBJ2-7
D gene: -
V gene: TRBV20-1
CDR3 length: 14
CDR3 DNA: TGCAGTGCCATAAAGCGGGTGGGGGACTACGAGCAGTACTTC
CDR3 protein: CSAIKRVGDYEQYF

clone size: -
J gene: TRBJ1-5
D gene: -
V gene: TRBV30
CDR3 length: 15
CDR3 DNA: TGTGCCTGGAGCAACCCTGGGGGGGGGTTTCAGCCCCAGCATTTT
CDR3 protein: CAWSNPGGGFQPQHF

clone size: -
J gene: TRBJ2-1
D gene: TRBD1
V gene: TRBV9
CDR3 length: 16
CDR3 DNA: TGTGCCAGCAGCGCCCGAACAGGGGGTAGCTCGGATGAGCAGTTCTTC
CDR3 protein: CASSARTGGSSDEQFF

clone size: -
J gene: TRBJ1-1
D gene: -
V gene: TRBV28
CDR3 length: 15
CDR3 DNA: TGTGCCAGCAGTTTCTCCTGGACCGCGAACACTGAAGCTTTCTTT
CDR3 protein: CASSFSWTANTEAFF

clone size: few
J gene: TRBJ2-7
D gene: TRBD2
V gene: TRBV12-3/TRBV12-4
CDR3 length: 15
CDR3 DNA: TGTGCCAGCAGTTCCCCGGGACTAGCGGGAGGGCGGCAGTACTTC
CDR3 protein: CASSSPGLAGGRQYF

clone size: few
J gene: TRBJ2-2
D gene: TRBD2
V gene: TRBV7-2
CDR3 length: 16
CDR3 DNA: TGTGCCAGCAGCTTGAATGGGGGGGCGAACACCGGGGAGCTGTTTTTT
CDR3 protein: CASSLNGGANTGELFF

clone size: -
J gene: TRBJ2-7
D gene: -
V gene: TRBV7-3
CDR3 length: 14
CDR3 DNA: TGTGCCAGCAGCCCCGGGCAGTCAGGCTCCGAGCAGTACTTC
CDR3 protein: CASSPGQSGSEQYF

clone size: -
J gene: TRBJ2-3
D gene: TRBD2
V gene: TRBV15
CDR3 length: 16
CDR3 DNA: TGTGCCACCAGCAGAGATCTGCGGGAGAGGGCAGATACGCAGTATTTT
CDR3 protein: CATSRDLRERADTQYF

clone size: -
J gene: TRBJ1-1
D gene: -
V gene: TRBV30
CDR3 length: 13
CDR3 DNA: TGTGCCTGGAGTGTTGGGTGGGGGAATGAAGCTTTCTTT
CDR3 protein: CAWSVGWGNEAFF

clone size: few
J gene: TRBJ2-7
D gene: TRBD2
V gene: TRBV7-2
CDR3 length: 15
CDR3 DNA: TGTGCCAGCACCGAAGGGAGGGTTCACCCCTACGAGCAGTACTTC
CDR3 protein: CASTEGRVHPYEQYF

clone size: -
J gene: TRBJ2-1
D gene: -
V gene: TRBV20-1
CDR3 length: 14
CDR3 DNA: TGCAGTGCTAGAGATGGGCGCTCCTACAATGAGCAGTTCTTC
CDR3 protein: CSARDGRSYNEQFF

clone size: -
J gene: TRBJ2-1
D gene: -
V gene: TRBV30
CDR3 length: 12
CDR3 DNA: TGTGCCTGGGCCCCTACCGGGACCTCGCAGTTCTTC
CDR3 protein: CAWAPTGTSQFF

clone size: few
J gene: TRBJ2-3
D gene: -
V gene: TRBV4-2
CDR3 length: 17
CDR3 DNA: TGTGCCAGCAGCCAAGACTATGGGGGCTCTAGCACAGATACGCAGTATTTT
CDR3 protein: CASSQDYGGSSTDTQYF

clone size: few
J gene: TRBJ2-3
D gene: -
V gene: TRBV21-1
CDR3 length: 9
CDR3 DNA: TGTGCCAGCAGCAAACCGCAGTATTTT
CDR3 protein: CASSKPQYF

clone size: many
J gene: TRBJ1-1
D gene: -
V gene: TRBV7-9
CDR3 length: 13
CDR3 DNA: TGTGCCAGCAGCTTAGACCGGGGCACTGAAGCTTTCTTT
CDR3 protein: CASSLDRGTEAFF

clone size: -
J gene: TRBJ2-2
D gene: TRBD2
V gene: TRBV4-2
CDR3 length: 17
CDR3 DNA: TGTGCCAGCAGCCAAGTTGGTAGCGGGGTTTACGGCGGGGAGCTGTTTTTT
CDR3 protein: CASSQVGSGVYGGELFF

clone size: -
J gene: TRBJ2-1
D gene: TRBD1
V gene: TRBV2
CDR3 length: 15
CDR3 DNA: TGTGCCAGCCAAAGGGACAGGGGGGATGGAAATGAGCAGTTCTTC
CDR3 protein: CASQRDRGDGNEQFF

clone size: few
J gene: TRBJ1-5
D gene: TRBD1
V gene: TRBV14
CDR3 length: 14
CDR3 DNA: TGTGCCAGCAGCCCGACAGGGCACAATCAGCCCCAGCATTTT
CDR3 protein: CASSPTGHNQPQHF

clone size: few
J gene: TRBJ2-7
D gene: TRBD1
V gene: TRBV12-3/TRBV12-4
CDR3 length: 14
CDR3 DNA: TGTGCCAGCAGCCCGGTAGGACAGGGCCACGAGCAGTACTTC
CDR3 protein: CASSPVGQGHEQYF

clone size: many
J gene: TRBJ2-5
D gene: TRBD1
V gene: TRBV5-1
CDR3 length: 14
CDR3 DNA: TGCGCCAGCAGCACCGGGACAGCCCAAGAGACCCAGTACTTC
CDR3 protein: CASSTGTAQETQYF

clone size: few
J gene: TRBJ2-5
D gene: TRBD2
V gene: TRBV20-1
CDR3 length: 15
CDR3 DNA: TGCAGTGCTGACTCCCTTTCGGGGGGAGGGGAGACCCAGTACTTC
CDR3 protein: CSADSLSGGGETQYF

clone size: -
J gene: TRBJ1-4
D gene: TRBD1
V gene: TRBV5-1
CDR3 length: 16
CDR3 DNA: TGCGCCAGCAGCTTGGGACAGGGCCAAACTAATGAAAAACTGTTTTTT
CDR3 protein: CASSLGQGQTNEKLFF

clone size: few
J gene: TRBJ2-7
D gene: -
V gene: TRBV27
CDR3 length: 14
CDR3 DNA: TGTGCCAGCAGTTTGTGGGGATTTTCCTACGAGCAGTACTTC
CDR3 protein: CASSLWGFSYEQYF

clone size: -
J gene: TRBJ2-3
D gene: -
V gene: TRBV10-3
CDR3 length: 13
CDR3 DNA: TGTGCCATCAGTGAATCGGGTGCAGATACGCAGTATTTT
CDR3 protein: CAISESGADTQYF

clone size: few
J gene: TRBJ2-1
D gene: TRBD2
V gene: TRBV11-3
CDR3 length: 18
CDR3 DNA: TGTGCCAGCAGCTTCTATAAAAACCTAGCGGGGAGGCACAATGAGCAGTTCTTC
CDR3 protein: CASSFYKNLAGRHNEQFF

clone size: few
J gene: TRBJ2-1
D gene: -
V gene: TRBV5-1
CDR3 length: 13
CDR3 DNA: TGCGCCAGCAGACCGCTGGGGGGCACAGAGCAGTTCTTC
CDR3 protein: CASRPLGGTEQFF

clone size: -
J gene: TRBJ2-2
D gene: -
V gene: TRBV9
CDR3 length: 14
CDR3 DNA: TGTGCCAGCAGCGTAGAGGGGCACACCGGGGAGCTGTTTTTT
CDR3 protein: CASSVEGHTGELFF

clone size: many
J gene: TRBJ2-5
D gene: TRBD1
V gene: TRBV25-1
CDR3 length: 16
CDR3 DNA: TGTGCCAGCAGTGAATCGAGACAGGGGCCAGAGTGGACCCAGTACTTC
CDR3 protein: CASSESRQGPEWTQYF

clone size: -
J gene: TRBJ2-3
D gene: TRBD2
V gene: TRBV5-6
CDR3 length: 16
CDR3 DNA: TGTGCCAGCAGCTTGGTTGGGACTAGGGGTTCAGATACGCAGTATTTT
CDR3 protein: CASSLVGTRGSDTQYF

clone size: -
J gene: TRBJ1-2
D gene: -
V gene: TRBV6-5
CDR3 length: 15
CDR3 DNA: TGTGCCAGCAGTTCAGGGTCTCCTCCCTCATATGGCTACACCTTC
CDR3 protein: CASSSGSPPSYGYTF

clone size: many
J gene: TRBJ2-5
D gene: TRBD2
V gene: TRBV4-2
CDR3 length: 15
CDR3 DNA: TGTGCCAGCAGCCCACTAGCGGGGGGGCAGGAGACCCAGTACTTC
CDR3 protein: CASSPLAGGQETQYF

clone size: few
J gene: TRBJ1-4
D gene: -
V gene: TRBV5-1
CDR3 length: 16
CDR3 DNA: TGCGCCAGCAGCCCGGGCGGTGGGGGCGTTAATGAAAAACTGTTTTTT
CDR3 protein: CASSPGGGGVNEKLFF

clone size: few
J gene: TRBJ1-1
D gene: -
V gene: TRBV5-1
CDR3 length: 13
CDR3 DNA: TGCGCCAGCAGCCCCGGAACAGCCCTTGAAGCTTTCTTT
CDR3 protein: CASSPGTALEAFF

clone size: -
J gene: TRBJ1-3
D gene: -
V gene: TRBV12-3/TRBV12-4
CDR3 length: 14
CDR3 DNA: TGTGCCAGCAGCCGACCGGTCTTTGGAAACACCATATATTTT
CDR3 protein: CASSRPVFGNTIYF

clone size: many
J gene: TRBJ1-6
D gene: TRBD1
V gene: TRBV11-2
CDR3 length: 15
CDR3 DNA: TGTGCCAGCAGCGGAGGGGGCACTAGAAATTCACCCCTCCACTTT
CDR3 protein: CASSGGGTRNSPLHF

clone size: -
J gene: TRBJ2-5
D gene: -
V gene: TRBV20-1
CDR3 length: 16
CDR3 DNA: TGCAGTACCACCTTCAGACTCGAGACCTTCCAAGAGACCCAGTACTTC
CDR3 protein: CSTTFRLETFQETQYF

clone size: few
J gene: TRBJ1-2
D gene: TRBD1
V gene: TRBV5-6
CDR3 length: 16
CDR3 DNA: TGTGCCAGCAGCTGGCGCCCACGGACAGGGAAATATGGCTACACCTTC
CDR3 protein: CASSWRPRTGKYGYTF

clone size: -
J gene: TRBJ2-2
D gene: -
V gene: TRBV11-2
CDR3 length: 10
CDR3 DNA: TGTGCCAGCAGCTTAAGGGAGCTGTTTTTT
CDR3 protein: CASSLRELFF

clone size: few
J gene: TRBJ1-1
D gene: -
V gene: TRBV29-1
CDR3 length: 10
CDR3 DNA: TGCAGCGTTCGTCAAAGCAGGACTTTCTTT
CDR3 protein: CSVRQSRTFF

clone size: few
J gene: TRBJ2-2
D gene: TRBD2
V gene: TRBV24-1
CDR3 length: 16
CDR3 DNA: TGTGCCACCAGTGCTACGCTAGCGGGGATCACCGGGGAGCTGTTTTTT
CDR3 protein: CATSATLAGITGELFF

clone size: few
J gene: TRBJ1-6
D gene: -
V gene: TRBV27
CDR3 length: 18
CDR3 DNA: TGTGCCAGCAGTTTAACCGGGACATCAAACTCCTATAATTCACCCCTCCACTTT
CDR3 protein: CASSLTGTSNSYNSPLHF

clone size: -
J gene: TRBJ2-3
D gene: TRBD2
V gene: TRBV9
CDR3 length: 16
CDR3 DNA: TGTGCCAGCAGCGTAGGTCTAGCGGGGGGCGAGGATACGCAGTATTTT
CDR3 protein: CASSVGLAGGEDTQYF

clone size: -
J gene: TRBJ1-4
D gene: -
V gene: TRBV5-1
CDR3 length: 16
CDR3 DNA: TGCGCCAGCAGCTTGAATTTGGGACAAACGAATGAAAAACTGTTTTTT
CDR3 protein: CASSLNLGQTNEKLFF

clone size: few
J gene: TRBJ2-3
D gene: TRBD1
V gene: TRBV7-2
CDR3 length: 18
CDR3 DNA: TGTGCCAGCAGCTTCGACCTTTCGGGACAGGGGGCCACAGATACGCAGTATTTT
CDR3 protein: CASSFDLSGQGATDTQYF

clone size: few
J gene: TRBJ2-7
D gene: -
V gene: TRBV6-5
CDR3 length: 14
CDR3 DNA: TGTGCCAGCGTGAAGGCCATTGGACCCTACGAGCAGTACTTC
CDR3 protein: CASVKAIGPYEQYF

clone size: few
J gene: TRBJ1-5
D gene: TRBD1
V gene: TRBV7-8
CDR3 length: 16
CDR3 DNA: TGTGCCAGCAGCTTGAGGACAGGGGGAAGCAATCAGCCCCAGCATTTT
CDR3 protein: CASSLRTGGSNQPQHF